Below, 25 T cell receptor beta chains from the same sample are listed, as sequenced in a study of blood T cell repertoires in COVID-19. Data came from immunoSEQ multiplex PCR; TCRdb stores just in-frame clones and leaves some out. The data show approximately 230,000 clones, with just under 85% seen just once and roughly 9.8% held by the top ten. Sequenced input: peripheral blood. The receptors stem from a man aged 80 or over with acute or convalescent COVID-19.

The chain combines TRBV5-5 with TRBJ1-2; possibly TRBD1 for D (6 bases). V was trimmed by 2 bases and J by 9 bases, leaving 17 bases between them. Per the germline V gene, CDR1 is SGHKS and CDR2 is YYEKEE (reference sequence). The CDR3 is 14 residues long. CDR3 region: CASSLLQGISSYTF. The CDR3 DNA is TGTGCCAGCAGCTTACTACAGGGAATTTCAAGCTACACCTTC.

The rearrangement links TRBV30 to TRBJ2-7, with 7 bases matching TRBD2. V lost 5 bases to trimming and J lost 2 bases; unmatched junction nucleotides: 12. Germline values: CDR1 GTSNPN, CDR2 SVGIG (reference sequence). The CDR3 covers 15 residues. CDR3 in DNA: TGTGCCTGGTCGCCGCGTGCTAGCGGTACCTACGAGCAGTACTTC. It specifies CAWSPRASGTYEQYF.

The chain is built from TRBV4-1 and TRBJ2-6, with TRBD2 as a possible D gene (6 bases). The CDR3 is made up of 21 amino acids. Germline CDR1 reads MGHRA; CDR2 reads YSYEKL. V gave up 1 base and J gave up 0 bases, with 22 bases separating them. CDR3 coding DNA: TGCGCCAGCAGCCAAGCCAGCAGGGACTTTTGGAGCCTCTCTGGGGCCAACGTCCTGACTTTC. Translating it yields CASSQASRDFWSLSGANVLTF.

This chain uses TRBV15 with TRBJ2-7, with 9 bases fitting TRBD1. Germline-derived CDR1 and CDR2 are LNHNV and YYDKDF (reference sequence). The ends lost 3 bases at V and 4 bases at J; junction bases unmatched: 10. The CDR3 length is 16 residues. Here the CDR3 DNA reads TGTGCCACCAGCAGGTATCCGGGACAGGGTCAATACGAGCAGTACTTC. It codes for CATSRYPGQGQYEQYF.

This clone came up once. This rearrangement joins TRBV6-5 to TRBJ2-5; a possible D gene is TRBD1 (5 bases). Germline lookup yields CDR1 MNHEY and CDR2 SVGAGI. Trimming shortened V by 5 bases and J by 3 bases, and 13 bases separated the two germline ends. This CDR3 has 14 residues. The CDR3: CASSKTVPEETQYF. The DNA of the CDR3 is TGTGCCAGCAGTAAGACAGTTCCGGAAGAGACCCAGTACTTC.

This clone was found a few times. V gene TRBV5-1 combines with J gene TRBJ1-6; a possible D gene is TRBD1 (6 bases). Looked up from germline, CDR1 is SGHRS and CDR2 is YFSETQ. This CDR3 is 15 amino acids long. The V gene lost 5 bases and the J gene lost 0 bases, with 9 bases spanning the gap. In DNA form, the CDR3 reads TGCGCCAGCAGAGGGGGAATCTCCTATAATTCACCCCTCCACTTT. Its translation: CASRGGISYNSPLHF.

CDR3 sequence: CASRDRAVLNTEAFF. The CDR3 nucleotides read TGTGCCAGTAGGGACAGGGCCGTATTGAACACTGAAGCTTTCTTT. The rearrangement joins TRBV19 to TRBJ1-1; 8 bases fit TRBD1. Germline V gives CDR1 LNHDA, CDR2 SQIVND (reference sequence). This CDR3 is 15 amino acids long. The junction had 6 bases not matched to a gene; V was cut back by 6 bases and J by 0 bases.

The CDR3 spells CASSEAGTLNYGYTF. The DNA for the CDR3 is TGTGCCAGCAGTGAAGCGGGGACACTAAACTATGGCTACACCTTC. The chain couples TRBV6-1 to TRBJ1-2; tentatively, D is TRBD1 (6 bases). V lost 0 bases and J 2 bases, leaving 10 bases between the germline ends. Germline values: CDR1 MNHNS, CDR2 SASEGT. The CDR3 extends over 15 amino acids.

This chain links TRBV7-9 with TRBJ1-2, with TRBD1 identical over 10 bases. This CDR3 has 14 residues. After removal of 4 bases from V and 4 bases from J, the junction contained 3 bases not matched to a gene. Germline loops: CDR1 SEHNR, CDR2 FQNEAQ (reference sequence). The CDR3 loop reads CASSSRDRGYGYTF. CDR3 sequence (DNA): TGTGCCAGCAGCTCCCGGGACAGGGGCTATGGCTACACCTTC.

The table lists this clone with a few counts. The chain couples TRBV11-2 to TRBJ2-2; D remains unclear. V lost 5 bases and J 4 bases, leaving 5 bases between the germline ends. CDR3 length: 12 amino acids. Per germline, CDR1 SGHAT and CDR2 FQNNGV. CDR3 DNA: TGTGCCAGCAGCCACAGCACCGGGGAGCTGTTTTTT. Translating it yields CASSHSTGELFF.

This clone was counted between two and nine times. V gene TRBV28 combines with J gene TRBJ1-1; no definite D call. This CDR3 comprises 13 residues. The V and J ends lost 2 bases and 7 bases respectively, with 11 bases between them. Germline lookup yields CDR1 MDHEN and CDR2 SYDVKM. Here the CDR3 reads CASSLSSRGEAFF. CDR3 DNA: TGTGCCAGCAGTTTAAGTTCACGGGGTGAAGCTTTCTTT.

The J gene is TRBJ1-6, the V gene TRBV5-3, with TRBD1 matching over 7 bases. TRBV5-3 is noted as an ORF with a role that remains uncertain. The CDR3 contains 17 residues. Trimming cost V 5 bases and J 5 bases; bases outside gene matches: 13. CDR3 in DNA: TGTGCCAGAAGTCTACTTGGAACCGGGACAGATAATTCACCCCTCCACTTT. Translating gives CARSLLGTGTDNSPLHF.

This chain connects TRBV6-5 to TRBJ2-7; 9 nucleotides line up with TRBD1. CDR1 and CDR2 from the germline V gene are MNHEY and SVGAGI. Trimming at V came to 4 bases and at J to 6 bases, leaving 10 bases not matched to a gene. This CDR3 spans 15 amino acids. CDR3 residues: CASSSPGTGKIEQYF. The CDR3, as DNA: TGTGCCAGCAGTTCTCCCGGGACAGGGAAGATCGAGCAGTACTTC.

The chain links TRBV5-1 to TRBJ1-6; D possibly corresponds to TRBD1 (5 bases). Looked up from germline, CDR1 is SGHRS and CDR2 is YFSETQ. The CDR3 runs to 16 residues. The V end lost 2 bases, the J end lost 0 bases, and 9 bases lay between the germline ends. The CDR3 loop reads CASSLGDSSYNSPLHF. The DNA of the CDR3 is TGCGCCAGCAGCTTAGGGGATAGCTCCTATAATTCACCCCTCCACTTT.

The chain couples TRBV29-1 to TRBJ2-3; 11 bases agree with TRBD2. Germline CDR1 reads SQVTM; CDR2 reads ANQGSEA. Trimming removed 4 bases from V and 2 bases from J; junction bases left unmatched: 5. This CDR3 has 15 residues. The CDR3 is CSVGGTSGFTDTQYF. The CDR3 DNA follows: TGCAGCGTTGGGGGGACTAGCGGATTCACAGATACGCAGTATTTT.

The V call is TRBV19, the J call TRBJ1-3, with a weak D call TRBD1 (5 bases). The CDR3 spans 14 residues. The V and J ends lost 3 bases and 4 bases respectively, with 10 bases between them. Per the germline V gene, CDR1 is LNHDA and CDR2 is SQIVND (reference sequence). Written as DNA, the CDR3 is TGTGCCAGTAGTATCGGGGGGTCAGGAAACACCATATATTTT. It translates to CASSIGGSGNTIYF.

The chain couples TRBV5-4 to TRBJ2-1; 12 bases are shared with TRBD2. After removal of 4 bases from V and 1 base from J, the junction contained 6 bases not matched to a gene. Germline V gene sequence: CDR1 SGHNT, CDR2 YYREEE (reference sequence). This CDR3 region has 17 residues. The CDR3 reads CASSRGLAGTSYNEQFF. CDR3 nucleotides: TGTGCCAGCAGCAGAGGACTAGCGGGGACTTCCTACAATGAGCAGTTCTTC.

V is TRBV4-1 and J is TRBJ1-2; D gene unclear. V shed 4 bases and J shed 1 base, with 10 bases lying between them. The germline V gene has CDR1 MGHRA and CDR2 YSYEKL. The CDR3 has 14 amino acids. CDR3 nucleotides: TGCGCCAGCAGCCCCGCACACCTTAACTATGGCTACACCTTC. Protein sequence: CASSPAHLNYGYTF.

This clone has just a few counts. The chain uses TRBV3-1 (or the pseudogene TRBV3-2) and TRBJ2-7; the match to TRBD2 covers 8 bases. The ends lost 8 bases at V and 2 bases at J; junction bases unmatched: 8. The CDR3 is 14 residues long. Germline lookup yields CDR1 LGHDT and CDR2 YNNKEL (reference sequence). CDR3 nucleotide sequence: TGTGCCAGCGGCACCTCAGCGGGGGCCTACGAGCAGTACTTC. Translation gives CASGTSAGAYEQYF.

This clone was recorded a few times. DNA of the CDR3: TGTGCCAGCAGCGCGTCCACTAGCGGGGGGGCGCATGAGCAGTTCTTC. Translating gives CASSASTSGGAHEQFF. The chain links TRBV5-4 to TRBJ2-1; the match to TRBD2 covers 13 bases. This CDR3 is 16 amino acids long. V lost 4 bases and J lost 8; bases outside the gene matches: 9. Germline CDR1 and CDR2: SGHNT and YYREEE (reference sequence).

The chain recombines TRBV5-4 with TRBJ1-2; D unresolved. The V and J ends lost 3 bases and 1 base respectively, with 7 bases between them. Germline CDR1 reads SGHNT; CDR2 reads YYREEE (reference sequence). The CDR3 contains 13 residues. CDR3 nucleotide sequence: TGTGCCAGCAGCTCCGGGGATAACTATGGCTACACCTTC. Its protein product is CASSSGDNYGYTF.

The rearrangement joins TRBV30 to TRBJ2-7; 7 positions agree with TRBD1. Germline assignment: CDR1 GTSNPN and CDR2 SVGIG (reference sequence). This CDR3 has 14 amino acids. V lost 0 bases, J lost 5 bases, and 7 bases stayed unmatched. The CDR3 loop is CAWSVQGGTDEQYF. CDR3 DNA: TGTGCCTGGAGTGTACAAGGTGGGACAGACGAGCAGTACTTC. The complete variable domain, with remaining parts taken from reference TRBV30 and TRBJ2-7, reads SQTIHQWPATLVQPVGSPLSLECTVEGTSNPNLYWYRQAAGRGLQLLFYSVGIGQISSEVPQNLSASRPQDRQFILSSKKLLLSDSGFYLCAWSVQGGTDEQYFGPGTRLTVT.

The CDR3 reads CASNREGAFSYEQYF. Written as DNA, the CDR3 is TGTGCCAGCAATCGTGAGGGAGCTTTTTCCTACGAGCAGTACTTC. The rearrangement links TRBV28 to TRBJ2-7; possibly TRBD2 for D (5 bases). V was shortened by 7 bases and J by 1 base, with 17 bases between the two germline ends. The CDR3 spans 15 residues. Per the germline V gene, CDR1 is MDHEN and CDR2 is SYDVKM.

The chain employs TRBV9 and TRBJ2-2; no clear D. The CDR3 consists of 14 residues. Germline assignment: CDR1 SGDLS and CDR2 YYNGEE. The ends were cut back, 4 bases at V and 1 base at J, with 8 bases in the middle. The CDR3 DNA sequence: TGTGCCAGCAGCCCCCGACTGAACACCGGGGAGCTGTTTTTT. This sequence encodes CASSPRLNTGELFF.

V gene TRBV28 combines with J gene TRBJ2-4; TRBD2 aligns across 12 bases. Germline CDR1 reads MDHEN; CDR2 reads SYDVKM. After removal of 6 bases from V and 1 base from J, the junction contained 10 bases not matched to a gene. The CDR3 has 18 amino acids. The CDR3 DNA is TGTGCCAGCAGCCTTGGGCCCACTAGCGGGGGGGCCAAAAACATTCAGTACTTC. Residues: CASSLGPTSGGAKNIQYF.